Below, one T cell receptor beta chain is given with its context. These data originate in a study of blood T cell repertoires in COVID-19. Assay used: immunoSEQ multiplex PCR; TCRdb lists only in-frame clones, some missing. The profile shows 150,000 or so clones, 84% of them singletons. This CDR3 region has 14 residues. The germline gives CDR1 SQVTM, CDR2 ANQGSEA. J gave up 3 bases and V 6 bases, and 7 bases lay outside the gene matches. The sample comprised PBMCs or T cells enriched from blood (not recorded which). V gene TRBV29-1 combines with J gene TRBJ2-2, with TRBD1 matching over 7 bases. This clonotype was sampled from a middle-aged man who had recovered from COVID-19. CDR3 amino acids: CSVYRDSYTGELFF. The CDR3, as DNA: TGCAGCGTCTACCGGGACAGCTACACCGGGGAGCTGTTTTTT.